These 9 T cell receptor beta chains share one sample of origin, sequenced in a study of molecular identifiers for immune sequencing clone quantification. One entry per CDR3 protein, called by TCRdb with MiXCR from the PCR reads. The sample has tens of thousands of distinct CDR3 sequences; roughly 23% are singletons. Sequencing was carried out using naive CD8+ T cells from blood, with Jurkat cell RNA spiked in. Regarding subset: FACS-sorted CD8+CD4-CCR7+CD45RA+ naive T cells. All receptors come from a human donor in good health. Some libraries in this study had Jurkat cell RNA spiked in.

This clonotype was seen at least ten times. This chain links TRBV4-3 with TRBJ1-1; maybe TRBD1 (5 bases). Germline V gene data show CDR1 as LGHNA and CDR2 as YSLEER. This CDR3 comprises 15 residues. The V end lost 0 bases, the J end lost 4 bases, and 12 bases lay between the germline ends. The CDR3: CASSQEKGVATEAFF. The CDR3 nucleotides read TGCGCCAGCAGCCAAGAAAAAGGGGTTGCCACTGAAGCTTTCTTT.

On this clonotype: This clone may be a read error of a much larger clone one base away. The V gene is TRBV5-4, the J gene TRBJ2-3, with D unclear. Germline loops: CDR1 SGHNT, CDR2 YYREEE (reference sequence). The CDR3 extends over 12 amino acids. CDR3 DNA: TGTGCCAGCAGCCCTCCCGGAGATACGCGGTATTTT. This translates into CASSPPGDTRYF.

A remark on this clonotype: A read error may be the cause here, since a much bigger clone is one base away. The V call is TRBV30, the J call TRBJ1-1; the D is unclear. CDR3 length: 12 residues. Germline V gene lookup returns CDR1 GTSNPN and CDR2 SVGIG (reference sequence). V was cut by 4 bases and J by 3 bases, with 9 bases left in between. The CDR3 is CAWTSDDTEAFF. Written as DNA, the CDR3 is TGTGCCTGGACTTCAGATGACACTGAAGCTTTCTTT.

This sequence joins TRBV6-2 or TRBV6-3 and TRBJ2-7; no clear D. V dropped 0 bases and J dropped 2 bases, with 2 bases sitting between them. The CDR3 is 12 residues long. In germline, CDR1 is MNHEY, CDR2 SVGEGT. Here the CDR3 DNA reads TGTGCCAGCAGTTACTCGACCTACGAGCAGTACTTC. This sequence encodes CASSYSTYEQYF.

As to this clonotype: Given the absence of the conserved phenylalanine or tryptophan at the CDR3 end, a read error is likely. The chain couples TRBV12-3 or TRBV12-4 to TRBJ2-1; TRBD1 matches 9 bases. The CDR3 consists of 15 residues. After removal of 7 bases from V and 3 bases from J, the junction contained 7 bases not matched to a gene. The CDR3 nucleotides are TGTGCCAGCACCGGGGACAGGGAGTTCTACAATGAGCAGTTCCTC. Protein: CASTGDREFYNEQFL.

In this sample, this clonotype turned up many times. CDR3 nucleotide sequence: TGTGCCAGCTCACCAAGCGGGAGCTCCTACAATGAGCAGTTCTTC. Residues: CASSPSGSSYNEQFF. The gene calls are TRBV18 and TRBJ2-1, with TRBD2 matching 8 bases. The CDR3 covers 15 residues. Germline V gives CDR1 KGHSH, CDR2 LQKENI. V was clipped by 2 bases and J by 0 bases; unmatched bases: 0.

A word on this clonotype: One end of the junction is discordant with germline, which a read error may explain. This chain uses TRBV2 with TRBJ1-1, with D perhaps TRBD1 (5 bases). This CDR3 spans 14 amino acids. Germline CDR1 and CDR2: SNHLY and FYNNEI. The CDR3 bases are TGTGCCAGCAGTGAGGAGGGGATGAAGACTGAAGCTTTCTTT. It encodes CASSEEGMKTEAFF.

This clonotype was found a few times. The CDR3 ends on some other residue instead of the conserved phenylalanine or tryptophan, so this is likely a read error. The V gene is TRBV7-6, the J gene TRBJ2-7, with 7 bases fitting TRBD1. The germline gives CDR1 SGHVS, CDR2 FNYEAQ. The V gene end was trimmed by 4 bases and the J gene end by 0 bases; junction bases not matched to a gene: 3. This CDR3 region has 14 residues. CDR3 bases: TGTGCCAGCAGCTCCGGGACAGCCTCCTACGAGCAGTACCTC. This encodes CASSSGTASYEQYL.

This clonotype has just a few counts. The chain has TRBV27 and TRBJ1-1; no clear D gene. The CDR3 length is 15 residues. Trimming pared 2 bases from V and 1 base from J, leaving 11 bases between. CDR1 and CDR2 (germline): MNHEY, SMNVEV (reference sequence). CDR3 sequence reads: CASSLIGVANTEAFF. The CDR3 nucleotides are TGTGCCAGCAGTTTAATCGGGGTGGCGAACACTGAAGCTTTCTTT.